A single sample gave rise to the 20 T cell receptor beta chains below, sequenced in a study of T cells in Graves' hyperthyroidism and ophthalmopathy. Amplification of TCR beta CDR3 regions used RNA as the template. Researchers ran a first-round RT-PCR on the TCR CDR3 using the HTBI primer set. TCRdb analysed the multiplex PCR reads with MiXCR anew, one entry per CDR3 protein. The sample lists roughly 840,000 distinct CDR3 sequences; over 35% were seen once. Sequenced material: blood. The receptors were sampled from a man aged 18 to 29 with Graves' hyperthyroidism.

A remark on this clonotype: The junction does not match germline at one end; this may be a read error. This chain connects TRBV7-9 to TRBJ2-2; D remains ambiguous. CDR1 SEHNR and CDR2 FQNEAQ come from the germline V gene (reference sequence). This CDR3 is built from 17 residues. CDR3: CASSQAGNGRNTGELFF. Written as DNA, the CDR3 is TGCGCCAGCAGCCAAGCCGGTAATGGTCGGAACACCGGGGAGCTGTTTTTT.

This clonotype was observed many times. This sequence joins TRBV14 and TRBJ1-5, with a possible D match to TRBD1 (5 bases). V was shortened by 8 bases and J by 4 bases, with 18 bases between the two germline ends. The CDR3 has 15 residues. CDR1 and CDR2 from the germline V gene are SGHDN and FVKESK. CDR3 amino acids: CASLSRVCRNQPQHF. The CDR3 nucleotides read TGTGCCAGCCTATCCAGGGTTTGTCGGAATCAGCCCCAGCATTTT.

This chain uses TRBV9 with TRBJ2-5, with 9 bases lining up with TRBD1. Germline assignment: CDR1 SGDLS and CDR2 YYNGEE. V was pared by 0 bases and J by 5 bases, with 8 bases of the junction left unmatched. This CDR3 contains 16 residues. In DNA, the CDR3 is TGTGCCAGCAGCGTAGCTACGGAGACAGGGGGTGAGACCCAGTACTTC. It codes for CASSVATETGGETQYF.

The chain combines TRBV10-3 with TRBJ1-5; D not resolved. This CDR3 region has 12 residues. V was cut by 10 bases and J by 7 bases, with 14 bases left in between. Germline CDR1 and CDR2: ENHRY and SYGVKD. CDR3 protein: CASSFHDQPQHF. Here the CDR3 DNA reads TGTGCCAGCAGCTTCCACGACCAGCCCCAGCATTTT.

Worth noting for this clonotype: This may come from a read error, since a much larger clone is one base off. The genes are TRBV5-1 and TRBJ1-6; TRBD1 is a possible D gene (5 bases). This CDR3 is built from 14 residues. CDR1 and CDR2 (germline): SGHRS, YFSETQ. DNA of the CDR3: TGTGCCAGCAGCCCTACTCAGGGAAATTCACCCCTCCACTTT. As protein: CASSPTQGNSPLHF.

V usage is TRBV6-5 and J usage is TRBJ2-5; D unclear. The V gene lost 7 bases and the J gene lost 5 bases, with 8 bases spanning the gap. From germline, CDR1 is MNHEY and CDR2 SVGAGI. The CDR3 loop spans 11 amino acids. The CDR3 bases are TGTGCCAGCAAGTTGTGGGAGACCCAGTACTTC. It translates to CASKLWETQYF.

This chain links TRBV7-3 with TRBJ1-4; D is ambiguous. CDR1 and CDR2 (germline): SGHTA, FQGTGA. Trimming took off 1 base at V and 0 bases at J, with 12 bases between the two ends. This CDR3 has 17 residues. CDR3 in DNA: TGTGCCAGCAGCTTAATGACACATAATACAACTAATGAAAAACTGTTTTTT. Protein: CASSLMTHNTTNEKLFF.

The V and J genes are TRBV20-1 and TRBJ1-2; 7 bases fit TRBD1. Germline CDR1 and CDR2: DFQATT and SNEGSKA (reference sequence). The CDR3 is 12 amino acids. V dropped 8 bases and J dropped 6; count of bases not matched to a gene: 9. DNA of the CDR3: TGCAGTACGAGGGACAGTCGGGATGGCTACACCTTC. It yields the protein CSTRDSRDGYTF.

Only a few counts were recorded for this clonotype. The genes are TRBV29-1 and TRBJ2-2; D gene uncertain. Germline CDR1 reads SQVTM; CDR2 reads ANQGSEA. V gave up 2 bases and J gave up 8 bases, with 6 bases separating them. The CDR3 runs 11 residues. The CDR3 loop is CSVERAGELFF. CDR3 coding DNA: TGCAGCGTTGAACGGGCAGGGGAGCTGTTTTTT.

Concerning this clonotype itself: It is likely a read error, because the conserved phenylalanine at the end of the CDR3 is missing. This CDR3 reads CSLEGSGANVLTL. The CDR3 nucleotides are TGCAGCTTGGAGGGCTCTGGGGCCAACGTCCTGACTTTG. This sequence joins TRBV29-1 and TRBJ2-6, with D possibly TRBD2 on 6 matching bases. CDR3 size: 13 residues. V lost 8 bases and J 0 bases, leaving 8 bases between the germline ends. In germline, CDR1 is SQVTM, CDR2 ANQGSEA.

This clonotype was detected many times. In DNA form, the CDR3 reads TGTGCCAGTAGTCCCTCGCAGGGGCGCGAGACCCAGTACTTC. Its protein product is CASSPSQGRETQYF. This chain connects TRBV19 to TRBJ2-5, with a tentative D call TRBD1 (6 bases). The CDR3 spans 14 residues. Trimming pared 5 bases from V and 5 bases from J, leaving 15 bases between. The V gene's germline CDR1 is LNHDA and CDR2 SQIVND (reference sequence). Full variable domain (missing parts from reference TRBV19 and TRBJ2-5): DGGITQSPKYLFRKEGQNVTLSCEQNLNHDAMYWYRQDPGQGLRLIYYSQIVNDFQKGDIAEGYSVSREKKESFPLTVTSAQKNPTAFYLCASSPSQGRETQYFGPGTRLLVL.

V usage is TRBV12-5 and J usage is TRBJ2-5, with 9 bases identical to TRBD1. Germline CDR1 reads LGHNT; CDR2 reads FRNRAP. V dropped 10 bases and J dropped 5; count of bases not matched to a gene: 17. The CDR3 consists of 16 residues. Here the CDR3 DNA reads TGTGCTAATCGGGACAGGGCAAGAGGGCGAAAGGAGACCCAGTACTTC. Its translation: CANRDRARGRKETQYF.

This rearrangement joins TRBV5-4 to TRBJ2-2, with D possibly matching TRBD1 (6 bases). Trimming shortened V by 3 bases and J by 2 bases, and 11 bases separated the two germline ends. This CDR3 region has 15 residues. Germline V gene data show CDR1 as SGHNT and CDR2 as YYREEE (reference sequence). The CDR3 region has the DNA TGTGCCAGCAGCTCCAGGGGTTTCAACACCGGGGAGCTGTTTTTT. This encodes CASSSRGFNTGELFF.

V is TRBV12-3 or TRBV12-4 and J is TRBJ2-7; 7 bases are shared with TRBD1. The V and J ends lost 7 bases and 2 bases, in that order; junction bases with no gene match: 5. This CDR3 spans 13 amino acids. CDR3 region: CASNGDSPYEQYF. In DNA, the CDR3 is TGTGCCAGCAACGGGGACAGCCCCTACGAGCAGTACTTC.

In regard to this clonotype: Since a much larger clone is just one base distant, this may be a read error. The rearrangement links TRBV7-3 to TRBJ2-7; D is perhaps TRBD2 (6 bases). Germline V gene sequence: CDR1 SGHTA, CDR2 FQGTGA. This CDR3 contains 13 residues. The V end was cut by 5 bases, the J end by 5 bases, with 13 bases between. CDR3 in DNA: TGTGCCAGCAGCGCGGTGGGGAGGCACGAGCAGTACTTC. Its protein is CASSAVGRHEQYF.

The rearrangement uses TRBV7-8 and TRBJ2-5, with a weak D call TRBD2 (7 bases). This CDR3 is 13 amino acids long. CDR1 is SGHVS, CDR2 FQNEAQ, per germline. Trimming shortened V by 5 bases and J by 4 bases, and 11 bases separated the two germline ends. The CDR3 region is CASSGGATETQYF. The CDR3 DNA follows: TGTGCCAGCAGCGGGGGGGCCACAGAGACCCAGTACTTC.

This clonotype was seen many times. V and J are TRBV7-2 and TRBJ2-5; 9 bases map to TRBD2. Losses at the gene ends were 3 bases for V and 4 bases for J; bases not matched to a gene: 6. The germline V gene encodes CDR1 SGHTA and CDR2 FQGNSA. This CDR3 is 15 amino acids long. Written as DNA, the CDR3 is TGTGCCAGCAGCTTCTTGACTAGCGGTCGAGAGACCCAGTACTTC. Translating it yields CASSFLTSGRETQYF. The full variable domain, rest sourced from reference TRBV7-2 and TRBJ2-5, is GAGVSQSPSNKVTEKGKDVELRCDPISGHTALYWYRQSLGQGLEFLIYFQGNSAPDKSGLPSDRFSAERTGGSVSTLTIQRTQQEDSAVYLCASSFLTSGRETQYFGPGTRLLVL.

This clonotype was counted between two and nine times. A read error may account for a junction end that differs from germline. The CDR3 is CASCFRDLNTEAFF. In DNA, the CDR3 is TGCGCCAGCTGCTTTAGGGACCTGAACACTGAAGCTTTCTTT. The chain recombines TRBV5-1 with TRBJ1-1, with D possibly TRBD1 on 5 matching bases. The CDR3 runs to 14 residues. Germline V gives CDR1 SGHRS, CDR2 YFSETQ.

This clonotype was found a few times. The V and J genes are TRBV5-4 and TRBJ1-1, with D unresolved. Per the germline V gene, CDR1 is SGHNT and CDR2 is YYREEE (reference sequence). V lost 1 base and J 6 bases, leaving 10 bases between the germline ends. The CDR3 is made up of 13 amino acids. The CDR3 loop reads CASSLFGQSEAFF. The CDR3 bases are TGTGCCAGCAGCTTGTTCGGGCAATCTGAAGCTTTCTTT.

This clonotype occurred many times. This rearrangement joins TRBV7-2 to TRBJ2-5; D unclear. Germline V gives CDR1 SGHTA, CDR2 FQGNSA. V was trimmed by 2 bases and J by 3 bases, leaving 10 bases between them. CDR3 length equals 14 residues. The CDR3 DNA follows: TGTGCCAGCAGCTTATTCGGCGGAGAAGAGACCCAGTACTTC. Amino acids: CASSLFGGEETQYF.